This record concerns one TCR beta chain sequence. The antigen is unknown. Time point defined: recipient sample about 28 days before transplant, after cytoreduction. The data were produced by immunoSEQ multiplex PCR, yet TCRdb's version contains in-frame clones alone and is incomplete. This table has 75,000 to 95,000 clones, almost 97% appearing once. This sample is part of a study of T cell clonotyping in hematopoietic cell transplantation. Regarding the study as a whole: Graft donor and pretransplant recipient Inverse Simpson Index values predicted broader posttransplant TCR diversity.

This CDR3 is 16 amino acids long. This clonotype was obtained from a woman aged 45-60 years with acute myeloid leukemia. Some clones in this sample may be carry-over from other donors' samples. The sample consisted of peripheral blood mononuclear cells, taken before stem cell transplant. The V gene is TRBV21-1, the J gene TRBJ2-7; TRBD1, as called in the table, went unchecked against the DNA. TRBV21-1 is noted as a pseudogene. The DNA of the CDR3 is TGTGCCAGCAGCGCACCGGGACAGGAGTTATCCTACGAGCAGTACTTC. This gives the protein CASSAPGQELSYEQYF.